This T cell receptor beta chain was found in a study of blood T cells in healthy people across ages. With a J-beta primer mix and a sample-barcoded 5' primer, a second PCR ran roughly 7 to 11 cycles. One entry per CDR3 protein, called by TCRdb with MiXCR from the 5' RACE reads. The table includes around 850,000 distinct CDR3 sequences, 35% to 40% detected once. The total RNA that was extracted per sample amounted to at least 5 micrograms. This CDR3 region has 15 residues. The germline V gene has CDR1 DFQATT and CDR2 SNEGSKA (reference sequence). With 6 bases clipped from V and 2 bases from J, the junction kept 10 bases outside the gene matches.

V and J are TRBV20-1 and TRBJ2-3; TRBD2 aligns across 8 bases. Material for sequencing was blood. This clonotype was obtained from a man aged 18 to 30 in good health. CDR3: CSAKGSGIHTDTQYF. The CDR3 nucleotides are TGCAGTGCAAAAGGTAGCGGGATACACACAGATACGCAGTATTTT.